The sample holds a few counts of the clone carrying this TCR beta chain. The antigen remains undetermined. This entry comes from a study of T-cell memory formation after mild COVID-19. Study background: TCR clusters were mostly confined to one donor each. Overall study findings and caveats: Clones contracting day 15 to 85 were balanced CD4/CD8; later expanders leaned CD4+. The study detected some responding clones in pre-infection memory, suggesting cross-reactive memory joined.

Via MiXCR, TCRdb re-called the 5' RACE reads, giving one row per CDR3 protein. The data show 160,000 or so distinct CDR3 sequences, with roughly 28% seen just once and more than 10% held by the top ten. Germline-derived CDR1 and CDR2 are LGHNT and FRNRAP. The CDR3 is made up of 14 amino acids. The V gene lost 9 bases and the J gene lost 7 bases, with 19 bases spanning the gap. The chain recombines TRBV12-5 with TRBJ2-1; TRBD2 is a possible D gene (6 bases). The sequencing sample was made of PBMCs or a T cell subset sorted from them (not recorded which). The sequence came from an adult woman who had mild COVID-19 (a few samples of this study predate the infection). Cell type and time point are not known. The CDR3 sequence: CASSAGEYRNEQFF. The CDR3 DNA reads TGTGCTAGCTCAGCGGGCGAGTATAGGAATGAGCAGTTCTTC.